These 10 T cell receptor beta chains originate from one sample sequenced in a study of CD8 T cells in ankylosing spondylitis. TCRdb recomputed calls from the 5' RACE reads with MiXCR, one row per CDR3 protein. The table records some 87,000 distinct CDR3 sequences, roughly 10% of them present only once. Sequencing was performed on blood, either unsorted or a sorted T cell fraction (not recorded which). Receptor source: a male donor with ankylosing spondylitis or in good health (not recorded which).

This clonotype was observed many times. V usage is TRBV5-5 and J usage is TRBJ1-2; no clear D. CDR1 and CDR2 from the germline V gene are SGHKS and YYEKEE (reference sequence). The CDR3 sequence is 14 residues long. V lost 0 bases and J 2 bases, leaving 8 bases between the germline ends. CDR3 residues: CASSLGAKNYGYTF. In DNA form, the CDR3 reads TGTGCCAGCAGCTTGGGGGCAAAAAACTATGGCTACACCTTC.

This clonotype has at least ten counts. The J gene is TRBJ2-2, the V gene TRBV9, with D possibly being TRBD2 (6 bases). Germline-derived CDR1 and CDR2 are SGDLS and YYNGEE. The CDR3 loop spans 15 amino acids. The V gene lost 0 bases and the J gene lost 4 bases, with 10 bases spanning the gap. CDR3 DNA: TGTGCCAGCAGCGTAGGCGGGGAAGGCACCGGGGAGCTGTTTTTT. Amino acid sequence: CASSVGGEGTGELFF.

This clonotype was counted a single time. The junction shows a germline mismatch at one end, possibly a read error. The rearrangement joins TRBV11-2 to TRBJ2-7, with D possibly matching TRBD1 (6 bases). The CDR3 runs to 16 residues. Per germline, CDR1 SGHAT and CDR2 FQNNGV. The CDR3 reads CATSLKYAYREYEQYF. The CDR3 DNA sequence: TGTGCCACCAGCTTAAAGTATGCTTACAGGGAATACGAGCAGTACTTC.

This clonotype has a handful of counts. J is TRBJ2-6 and V is TRBV19; D is possibly TRBD1 (6 bases). The V gene lost 6 bases and the J gene lost 0 bases, with 12 bases spanning the gap. The V gene's germline CDR1 is LNHDA and CDR2 SQIVND (reference sequence). CDR3 length: 16 amino acids. CDR3 nucleotides: TGTGCCAGTAGAGTACAGGGATACTCTGGGGCCAACGTCCTGACTTTC. The encoded protein is CASRVQGYSGANVLTF.

This clonotype was counted ten times or more. This chain connects TRBV2 to TRBJ2-1, with D possibly TRBD2 on 5 matching bases. Germline V gives CDR1 SNHLY, CDR2 FYNNEI. Trimming took off 5 bases at V and 9 bases at J, with 17 bases between the two ends. This CDR3 comprises 14 residues. The CDR3: CASSQRWGEGEQFF. The CDR3, as DNA: TGTGCCAGCAGTCAGCGTTGGGGAGAGGGTGAGCAGTTCTTC.

At least ten counts were recorded for this clonotype. The chain joins TRBV9 to TRBJ2-1; TRBD1 matches 7 bases. J lost 2 bases, V lost 3 bases, and 8 bases had no gene match. The CDR3 consists of 16 residues. Germline V CDR1 and CDR2: SGDLS, YYNGEE. CDR3 loop: CASSARATGTYNEQFF. The CDR3 DNA reads as TGTGCCAGCAGCGCGAGGGCGACAGGGACCTACAATGAGCAGTTCTTC.

In its sample, this clonotype was seen many times. The J gene is TRBJ1-2, the V gene TRBV29-1; 7 bases align to TRBD1. Germline assignment: CDR1 SQVTM and CDR2 ANQGSEA. The CDR3 is made up of 13 amino acids. The junction had 5 bases not matched to a gene; V was cut back by 7 bases and J by 0 bases. The CDR3 DNA follows: TGCAGCGCCCGGGACAGCTCTAACTATGGCTACACCTTC. Translated, it gives CSARDSSNYGYTF.

This clonotype was seen at least ten times. The chain uses TRBV27 and TRBJ2-7; 7 nucleotides line up with TRBD1. V lost 8 bases and J lost 5; bases outside the gene matches: 9. In germline, CDR1 is MNHEY, CDR2 SMNVEV (reference sequence). The CDR3 sequence is 13 residues long. Here the CDR3 reads CASGPGTVHEQYF. CDR3 coding DNA: TGTGCCAGCGGCCCCGGGACAGTCCACGAGCAGTACTTC.

V usage is TRBV28 and J usage is TRBJ2-2; D unresolved. Trimming stripped 10 bases from V and 5 bases from J, with 17 bases between. The germline V gene encodes CDR1 MDHEN and CDR2 SYDVKM. This CDR3 contains 14 residues. DNA of the CDR3: TGTGCCATCCCGACTGCTTCGGAAACCGGGGAGCTGTTTTTT. Translating it yields CAIPTASETGELFF.

This clonotype was seen repeatedly, ten times or more. V gene TRBV29-1 combines with J gene TRBJ1-1; D call uncertain. The CDR3 consists of 13 residues. Trimming took 4 bases from V and 0 from J, leaving 9 bases between them. Germline CDR1 is SQVTM and CDR2 is ANQGSEA. This chain's CDR3 is CSVGQRMNTEAFF. The CDR3 DNA reads TGCAGCGTTGGCCAGCGAATGAACACTGAAGCTTTCTTT.